The clone carrying this T cell receptor (beta chain) was detected only a few times. The Seattle patients, enrolled during active infection, were followed longitudinally. The sample originates from a study of blood T cell repertoires in COVID-19. Turning to the study itself: PBMCs, B-cell-depleted T cells, or T cells were the source of the cDNA or gDNA that made up the material.

The authors' processing: Reference gene primer amplification gave nucleated cell count estimates. Profiling relied on immunoSEQ multiplex PCR, and the TCRdb table lists in-frame clones only, not all of them. V, J and clone size were drawn from that table, and D and trimming were deduced from the DNA. The table includes some 520,000 clones, 89% detected once. Sequencing was done on a sample of peripheral blood. This clonotype originated in a man between 18 and 35 years old with COVID-19, enrolled during active disease.

This CDR3 is CASSPTSGGVLEQYF. For the CDR3, the DNA is TGTGCCAGCAGTCCCACTAGCGGGGGGGTCCTCGAGCAGTACTTC. The rearrangement joins TRBV7-9 to TRBJ2-7, with 13 bases identical to TRBD2. CDR1 and CDR2 from the germline V gene are SEHNR and FQNEAQ (reference sequence). V trimming: 6 bases; J trimming: 6 bases; junction bases outside the gene matches: 8. The CDR3 loop spans 15 amino acids.